The clone carrying this T cell receptor beta chain was seen a few times. What it binds is not known. These data belong to a study of T-cell memory formation after mild COVID-19. Study-wide points: Second-wave clones with a day 37 peak had unconfirmed SARS-CoV-2 specificity. Among clones contracting day 15 to 85, CD4/CD8 was balanced, whereas later expanders leaned CD4+. Cross-reactive memory appears to have joined, as suggested by some responding clones showing up in pre-infection memory.

TCR alpha and TCR beta cDNA libraries with sample barcodes and UMIs came from 5'RACE using constant-segment primers. TCRdb re-called the 5' RACE reads through MiXCR, storing one row per CDR3 protein. The sample records 300,000 to 400,000 distinct CDR3 sequences, 13% to 15% being singletons. The receptor comes from a man aged 18 to 35 who had mild COVID-19 (a few samples of this study predate the infection). Cell type and time point are not known. Source material: PBMCs or a T cell subset sorted from them (not recorded which).

Written as DNA, the CDR3 is TGTGCCAGCAGTTTTGACTTCAATGAGCAGTTCTTC. Residues: CASSFDFNEQFF. The chain is built from TRBV12-3 or TRBV12-4 and TRBJ2-1; D is ambiguous. The V end was cut by 3 bases, the J end by 6 bases, with 6 bases between. The CDR3 has 12 residues.